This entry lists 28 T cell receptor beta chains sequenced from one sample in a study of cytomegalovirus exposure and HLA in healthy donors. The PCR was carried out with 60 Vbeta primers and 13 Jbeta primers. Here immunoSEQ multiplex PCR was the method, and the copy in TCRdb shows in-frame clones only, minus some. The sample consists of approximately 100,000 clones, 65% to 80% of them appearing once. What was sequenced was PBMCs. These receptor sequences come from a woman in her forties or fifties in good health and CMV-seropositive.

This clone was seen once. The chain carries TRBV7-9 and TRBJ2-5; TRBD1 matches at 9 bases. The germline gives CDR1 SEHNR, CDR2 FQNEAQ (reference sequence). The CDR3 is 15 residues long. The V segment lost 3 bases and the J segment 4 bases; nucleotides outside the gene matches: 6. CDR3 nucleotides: TGTGCCAGCAGCTTCACAGGGGGCCCAGCAGAGACCCAGTACTTC. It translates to CASSFTGGPAETQYF.

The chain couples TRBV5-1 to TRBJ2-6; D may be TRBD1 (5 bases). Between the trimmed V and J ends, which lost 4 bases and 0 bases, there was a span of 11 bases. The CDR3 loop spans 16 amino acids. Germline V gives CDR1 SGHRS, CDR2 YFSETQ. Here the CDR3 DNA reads TGCGCCAGCAGCGTGGACACCTCCTCTGGGGCCAACGTCCTGACTTTC. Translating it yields CASSVDTSSGANVLTF. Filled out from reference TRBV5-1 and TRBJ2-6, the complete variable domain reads KAGVTQTPRYLIKTRGQQVTLSCSPISGHRSVSWYQQTPGQGLQFLFEYFSETQRNKGNFPGRFSGRQFSNSRSEMNVSTLELGDSALYLCASSVDTSSGANVLTFGAGSRLTVL.

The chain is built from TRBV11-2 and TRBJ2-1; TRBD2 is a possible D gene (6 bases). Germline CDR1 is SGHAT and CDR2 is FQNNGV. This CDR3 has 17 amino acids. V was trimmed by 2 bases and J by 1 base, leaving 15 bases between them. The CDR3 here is CASSLRVTGVSYNEQFF. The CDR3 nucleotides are TGTGCCAGCAGCTTACGGGTTACGGGAGTATCCTACAATGAGCAGTTCTTC.

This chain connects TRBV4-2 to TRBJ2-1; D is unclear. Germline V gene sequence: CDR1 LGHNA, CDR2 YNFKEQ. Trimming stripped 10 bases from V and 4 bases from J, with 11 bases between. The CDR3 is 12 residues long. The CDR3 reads CATRTAYNEQFF. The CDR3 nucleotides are TGTGCCACCAGAACTGCGTACAATGAGCAGTTCTTC.

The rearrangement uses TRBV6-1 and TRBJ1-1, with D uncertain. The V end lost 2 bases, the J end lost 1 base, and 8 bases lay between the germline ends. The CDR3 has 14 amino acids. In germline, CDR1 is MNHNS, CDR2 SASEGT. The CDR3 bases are TGTGCCAGCAGTGAATGGGCAGGGAACACTGAAGCTTTCTTT. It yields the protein CASSEWAGNTEAFF.

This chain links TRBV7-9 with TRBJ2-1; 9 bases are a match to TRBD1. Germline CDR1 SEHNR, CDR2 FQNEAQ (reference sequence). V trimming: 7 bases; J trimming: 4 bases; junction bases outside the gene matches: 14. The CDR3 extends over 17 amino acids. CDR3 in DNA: TGTGCCAGCAACCCCGCCCGGACAGGGGATAGGTACAATGAGCAGTTCTTC. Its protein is CASNPARTGDRYNEQFF.

The CDR3 loop is CASSEGAGAGAGELFF. DNA for the CDR3: TGTGCCAGCAGCGAGGGGGCGGGAGCGGGAGCCGGGGAGCTGTTTTTT. The chain uses TRBV9 and TRBJ2-2; D is possibly TRBD2 (8 bases). The CDR3 is made up of 16 amino acids. CDR1 SGDLS and CDR2 YYNGEE come from the germline V gene. Trimming removed 3 bases at V and 6 bases at J, with 18 bases between.

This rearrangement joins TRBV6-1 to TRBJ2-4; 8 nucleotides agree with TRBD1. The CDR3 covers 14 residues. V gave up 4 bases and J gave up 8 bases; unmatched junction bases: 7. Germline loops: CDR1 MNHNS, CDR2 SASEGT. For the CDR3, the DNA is TGTGCCAGCAGTGCGGCAGGGGGCTGGGACATTCAGTACTTC. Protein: CASSAAGGWDIQYF.

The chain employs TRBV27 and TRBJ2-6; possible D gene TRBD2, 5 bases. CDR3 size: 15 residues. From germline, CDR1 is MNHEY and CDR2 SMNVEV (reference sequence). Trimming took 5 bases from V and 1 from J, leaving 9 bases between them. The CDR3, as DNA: TGTGCCAGCAGTGCCCGCGGGTCTGGGGCCAACGTCCTGACTTTC. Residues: CASSARGSGANVLTF.

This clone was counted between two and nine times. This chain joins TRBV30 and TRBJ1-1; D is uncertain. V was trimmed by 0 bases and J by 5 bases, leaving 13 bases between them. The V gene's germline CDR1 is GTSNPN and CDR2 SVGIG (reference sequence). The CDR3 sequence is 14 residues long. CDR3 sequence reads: CAWSVRPRLTEAFF. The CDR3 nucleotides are TGTGCCTGGAGTGTACGGCCCAGGCTGACTGAAGCTTTCTTT.

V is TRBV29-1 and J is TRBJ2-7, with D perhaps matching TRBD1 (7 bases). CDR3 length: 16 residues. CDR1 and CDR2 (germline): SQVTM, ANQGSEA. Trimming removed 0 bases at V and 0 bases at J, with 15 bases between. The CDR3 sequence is CSVEDPGRDSSYEQYF. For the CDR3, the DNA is TGCAGCGTTGAAGATCCCGGGCGGGACAGCTCCTACGAGCAGTACTTC.

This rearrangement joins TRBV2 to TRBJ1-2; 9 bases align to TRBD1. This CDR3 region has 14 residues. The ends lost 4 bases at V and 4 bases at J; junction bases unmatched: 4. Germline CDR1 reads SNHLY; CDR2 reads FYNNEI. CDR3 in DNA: TGTGCCAGCAGTGTCGAACAGGGGGCCTATGGCTACACCTTC. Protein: CASSVEQGAYGYTF.

Written as DNA, the CDR3 is TGTGCCAGCAGCTCAGATCCGGGACAGGGGACCAATGAGCAGTTCTTC. Its translation is CASSSDPGQGTNEQFF. V and J are TRBV7-8 and TRBJ2-1; 10 nucleotides match TRBD1. Germline V gene data show CDR1 as SGHVS and CDR2 as FQNEAQ. CDR3 size: 16 residues. V lost 4 bases to trimming and J lost 6 bases; unmatched junction nucleotides: 9.

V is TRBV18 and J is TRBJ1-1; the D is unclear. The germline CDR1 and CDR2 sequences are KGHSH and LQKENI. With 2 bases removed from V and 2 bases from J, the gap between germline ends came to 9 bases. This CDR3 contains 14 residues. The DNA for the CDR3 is TGTGCCAGCTCACCATATAACACCAACACTGAAGCTTTCTTT. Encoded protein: CASSPYNTNTEAFF.

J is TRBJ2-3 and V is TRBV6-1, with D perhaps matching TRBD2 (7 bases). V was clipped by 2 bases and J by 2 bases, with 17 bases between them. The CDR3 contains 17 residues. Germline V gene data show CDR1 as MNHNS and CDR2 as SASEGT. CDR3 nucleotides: TGTGCCAGCAGTGAATCTGGGGGCGGGGGACCCACAGATACGCAGTATTTT. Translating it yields CASSESGGGGPTDTQYF.

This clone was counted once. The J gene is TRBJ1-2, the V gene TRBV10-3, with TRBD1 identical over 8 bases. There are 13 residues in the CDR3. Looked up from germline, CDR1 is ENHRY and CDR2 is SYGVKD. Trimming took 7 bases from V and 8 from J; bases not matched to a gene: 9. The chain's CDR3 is CAITSDRVGGYTF. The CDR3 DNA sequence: TGTGCCATCACCTCGGACAGGGTCGGAGGCTACACCTTC.

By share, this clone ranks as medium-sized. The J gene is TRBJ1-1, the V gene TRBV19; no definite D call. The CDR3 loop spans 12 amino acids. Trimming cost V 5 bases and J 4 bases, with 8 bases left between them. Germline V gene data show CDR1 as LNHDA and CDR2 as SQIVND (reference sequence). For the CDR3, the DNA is TGTGCCAGTAGTTTCGGGAGCACTGAAGCTTTCTTT. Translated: CASSFGSTEAFF.

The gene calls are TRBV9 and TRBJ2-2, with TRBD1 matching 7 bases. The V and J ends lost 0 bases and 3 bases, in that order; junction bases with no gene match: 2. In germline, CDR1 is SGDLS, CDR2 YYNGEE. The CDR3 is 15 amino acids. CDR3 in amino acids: CASSVGDRHTGELFF. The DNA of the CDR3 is TGTGCCAGCAGCGTAGGGGACAGACACACCGGGGAGCTGTTTTTT.

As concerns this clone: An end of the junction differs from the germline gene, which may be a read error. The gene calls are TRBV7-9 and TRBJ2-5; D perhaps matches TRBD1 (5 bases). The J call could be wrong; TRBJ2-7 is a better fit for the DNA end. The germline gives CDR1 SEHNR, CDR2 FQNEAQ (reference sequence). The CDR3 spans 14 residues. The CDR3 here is CSSSPARTLFEQYF. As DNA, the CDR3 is TGTTCCAGCAGCCCCGCGAGGACACTGTTCGAGCAGTACTTC.

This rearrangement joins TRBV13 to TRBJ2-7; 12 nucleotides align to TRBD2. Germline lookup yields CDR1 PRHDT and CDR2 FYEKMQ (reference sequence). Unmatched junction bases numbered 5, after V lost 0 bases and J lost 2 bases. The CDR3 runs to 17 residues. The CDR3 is CASSLGTSGGTTYEQYF. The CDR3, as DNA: TGTGCCAGCAGCTTAGGGACTAGCGGGGGCACGACCTACGAGCAGTACTTC.

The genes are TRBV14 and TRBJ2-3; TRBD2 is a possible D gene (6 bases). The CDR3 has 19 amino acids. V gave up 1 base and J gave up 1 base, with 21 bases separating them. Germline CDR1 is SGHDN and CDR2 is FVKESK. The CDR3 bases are TGTGCCAGCAGCCAAGGGATAGCGACGACTAGTCTTGGCACAGATACGCAGTATTTT. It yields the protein CASSQGIATTSLGTDTQYF.

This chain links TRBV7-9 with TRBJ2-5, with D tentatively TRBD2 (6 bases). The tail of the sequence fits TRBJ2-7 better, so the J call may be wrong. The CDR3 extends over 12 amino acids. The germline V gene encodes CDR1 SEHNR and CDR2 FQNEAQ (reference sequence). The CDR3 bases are TGTGCCAGCAGCCCTGGAGGGGACGAGCAGTACTTC. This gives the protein CASSPGGDEQYF.

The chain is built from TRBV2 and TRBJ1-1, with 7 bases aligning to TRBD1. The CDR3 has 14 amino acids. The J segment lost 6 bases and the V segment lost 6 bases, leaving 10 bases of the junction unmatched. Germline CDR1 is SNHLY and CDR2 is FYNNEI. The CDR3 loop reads CASSLDRVSAEAFF. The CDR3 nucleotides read TGTGCCAGCAGCCTAGACAGGGTGAGTGCTGAAGCTTTCTTT.

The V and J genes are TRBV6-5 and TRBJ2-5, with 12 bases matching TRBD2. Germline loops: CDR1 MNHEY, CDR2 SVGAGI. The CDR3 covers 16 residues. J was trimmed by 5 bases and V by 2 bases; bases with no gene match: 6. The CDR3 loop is CASSYTGTSGRETQYF. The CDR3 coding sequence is TGTGCCAGCAGTTACACCGGGACTAGCGGGCGGGAGACCCAGTACTTC.

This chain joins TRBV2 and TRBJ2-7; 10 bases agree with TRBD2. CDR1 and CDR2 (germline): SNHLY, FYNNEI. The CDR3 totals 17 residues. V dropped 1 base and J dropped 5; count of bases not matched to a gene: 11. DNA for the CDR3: TGTGCCAGCAGTGAAGGGGGGGAACTAGCGGGATTCGACGAGCAGTACTTC. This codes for CASSEGGELAGFDEQYF.

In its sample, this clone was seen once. In DNA form, the CDR3 reads TGTGCCAGCAGCCAACACCTCGGACAGGGGGGCTCTGAAGCTTTCTTT. Translation gives CASSQHLGQGGSEAFF. The chain has TRBV14 and TRBJ1-1, with 10 bases that match TRBD1. The germline gives CDR1 SGHDN, CDR2 FVKESK. V gave up 2 bases and J gave up 6 bases; unmatched junction bases: 9. This CDR3 contains 16 residues.

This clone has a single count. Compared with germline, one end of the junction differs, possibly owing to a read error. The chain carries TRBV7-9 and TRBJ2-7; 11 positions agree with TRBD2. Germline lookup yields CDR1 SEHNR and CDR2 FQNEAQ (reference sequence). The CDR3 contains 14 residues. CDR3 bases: TGTTCCAGCAGCCCCGGACTAGCGGGCTACGAGCAGTACTTC. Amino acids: CSSSPGLAGYEQYF. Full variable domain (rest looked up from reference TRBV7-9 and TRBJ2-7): DTGVSQNPRHKITKRGQNVTFRCDPISEHNRLYWYRQTLGQGPEFLTYFQNEAQLEKSRLLSDRFSAERPKGSFSTLEIQRTEQGDSAMYLCSSSPGLAGYEQYFGPGTRLTVT.

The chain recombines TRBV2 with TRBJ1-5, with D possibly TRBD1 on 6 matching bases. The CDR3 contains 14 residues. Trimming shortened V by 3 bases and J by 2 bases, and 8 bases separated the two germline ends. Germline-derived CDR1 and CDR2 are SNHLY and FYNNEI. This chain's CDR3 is CASSDRQGNQPQHF. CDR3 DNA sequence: TGTGCCAGCAGTGATCGACAGGGCAATCAGCCCCAGCATTTT.